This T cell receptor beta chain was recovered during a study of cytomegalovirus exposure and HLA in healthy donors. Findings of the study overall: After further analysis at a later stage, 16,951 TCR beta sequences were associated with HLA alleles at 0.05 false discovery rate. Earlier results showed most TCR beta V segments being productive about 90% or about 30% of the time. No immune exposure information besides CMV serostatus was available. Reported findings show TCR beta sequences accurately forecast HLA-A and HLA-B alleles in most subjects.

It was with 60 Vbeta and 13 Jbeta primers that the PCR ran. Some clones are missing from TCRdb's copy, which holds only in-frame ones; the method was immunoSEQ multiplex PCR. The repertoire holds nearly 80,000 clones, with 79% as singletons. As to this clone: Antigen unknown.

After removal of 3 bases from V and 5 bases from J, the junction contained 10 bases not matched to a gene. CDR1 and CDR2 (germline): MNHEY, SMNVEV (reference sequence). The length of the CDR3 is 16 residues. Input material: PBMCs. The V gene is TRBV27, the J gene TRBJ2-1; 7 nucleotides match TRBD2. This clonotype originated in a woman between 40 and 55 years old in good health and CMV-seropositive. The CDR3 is CASSLYWTRDNNEQFF. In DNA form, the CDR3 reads TGTGCCAGCAGTTTGTATTGGACTAGAGATAACAATGAGCAGTTCTTC.